This paragraph reports one T cell receptor beta chain. The germline gives CDR1 MNHEY, CDR2 SMNVEV (reference sequence). The CDR3 length is 16 residues. V dropped 7 bases and J dropped 7 bases, with 20 bases sitting between them. This entry belongs to a study of T cells in Graves' hyperthyroidism and ophthalmopathy. There were TCR beta CDR3 regions amplified from RNA transcripts. HTBI primers were used for first-round RT-PCR of the TCR CDR3. TCRdb called the multiplex PCR reads again in MiXCR, with one record for every CDR3 protein. The sample holds nearly 600,000 distinct CDR3 sequences; 14% are singletons and the top ten take roughly 7.1%. Out of approximately 10 ml of fresh peripheral blood came the PBMCs.

The receptor comes from a woman aged 18 to 35 with Graves' ophthalmopathy. Sequencing was done on a sample of blood. This sequence joins TRBV27 and TRBJ1-6; maybe TRBD1 (6 bases). The chain's CDR3 is CASTTAEGGGNSPLHF. The CDR3, as DNA: TGTGCCAGCACCACGGCAGAGGGGGGGGGGAATTCACCCCTCCACTTT.